The clone carrying this T cell receptor (beta chain) was detected once. Unmatched junction bases numbered 9, after V lost 3 bases and J lost 5 bases. Per germline, CDR1 MNHEY and CDR2 SVGAGI. The CDR3 has 16 residues. This sample stems from a study of blood T cell repertoires in COVID-19. About the research overall: From T cells, B-cell-depleted T cells, or PBMCs came the material, which was cDNA or gDNA.

Method: immunoSEQ multiplex PCR; TCRdb's copy keeps in-frame clones and lacks some. The sample records 200,000 to 300,000 clones, around 92% being singletons. This TCR came from a person aged 18-30 years with COVID-19, enrolled during active disease. The sample consisted of peripheral blood. V and J are TRBV6-5 and TRBJ2-7; 11 bases agree with TRBD1. The CDR3 region is CASSYHTGTGGDEQYF. In DNA, the CDR3 is TGTGCCAGCAGTTATCATACCGGGACAGGGGGGGACGAGCAGTACTTC.